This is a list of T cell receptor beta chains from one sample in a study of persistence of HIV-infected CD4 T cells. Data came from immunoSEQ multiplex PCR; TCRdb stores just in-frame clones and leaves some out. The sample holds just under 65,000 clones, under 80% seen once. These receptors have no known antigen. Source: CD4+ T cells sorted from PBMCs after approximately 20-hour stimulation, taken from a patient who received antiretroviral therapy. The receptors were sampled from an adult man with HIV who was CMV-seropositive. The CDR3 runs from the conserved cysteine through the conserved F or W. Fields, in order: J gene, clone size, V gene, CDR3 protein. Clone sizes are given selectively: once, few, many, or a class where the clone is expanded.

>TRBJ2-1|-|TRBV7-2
CASSFRTGNNEQFF
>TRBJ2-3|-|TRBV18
CASSSTSTDTQYF
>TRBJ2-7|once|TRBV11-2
CASSFTSTGSNEQYF
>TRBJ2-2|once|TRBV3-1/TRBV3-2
CASSQEYIAGELFF
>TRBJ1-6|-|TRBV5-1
CASRDTNSPLHF
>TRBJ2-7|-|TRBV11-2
CASSLVAAAVGYEQYF
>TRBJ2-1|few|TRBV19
CASSLTSGGSYEQFF
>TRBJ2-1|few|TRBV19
CASSPGTTEQFF
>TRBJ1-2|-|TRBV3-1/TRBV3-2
CASSNRQGILGYTF
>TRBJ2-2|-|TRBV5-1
CASSRGTPGTGELFF